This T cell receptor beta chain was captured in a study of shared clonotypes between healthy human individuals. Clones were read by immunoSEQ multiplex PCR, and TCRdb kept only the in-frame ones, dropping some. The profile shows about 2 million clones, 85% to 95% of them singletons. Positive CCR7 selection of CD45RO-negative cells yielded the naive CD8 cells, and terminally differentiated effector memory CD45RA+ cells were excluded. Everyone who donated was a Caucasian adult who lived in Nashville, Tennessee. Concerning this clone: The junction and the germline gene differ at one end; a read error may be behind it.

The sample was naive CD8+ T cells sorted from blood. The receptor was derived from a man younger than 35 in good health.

CDR3 region: CASSLAAGLETQYF. In DNA form, the CDR3 reads TGTGCTAGCAGCTTAGCGGCAGGGCTAGAGACCCAGTACTTC. The J gene is TRBJ2-5, the V gene TRBV7-7, with D possibly TRBD2 on 6 matching bases. This CDR3 has 14 amino acids. Germline V gene sequence: CDR1 SSHAT, CDR2 FNYEAQ (reference sequence). Based on the CDR3 plus reference TRBV7-7 and TRBJ2-5, the full variable domain is GAGVSQSPRYKVTKRGQDVTLRCDPISSHATLYWYQQALGQGPEFLTYFNYEAQPDKSGLPSDRFSAERPEGSISTLTIQRTEQRDSAMYRCASSLAAGLETQYFGPGTRLLVL.